A selection of T cell receptor beta chains follows, all from one sample in a study of vaccination and CD4 T cells after COVID-19. Antigen specificity for these receptors is unknown. One entry per CDR3 protein results from TCRdb running MiXCR on the PCR reads. Among about 8,900 distinct CDR3 sequences listed, 64% were seen once. Sequenced material: CD4+ T cells from blood, cultured in vitro. These receptors all come from a human donor who had recovered from COVID-19. Each CDR3 is given with its conserved first and last residue. Each record gives: CDR3 protein, CDR3 DNA, J gene, clone size, V gene, D gene. The D gene is left open where the match is weak. The size field is filled for only some rows; it gives once, few, many or a size class.

CASSLAGNTEAFF	TGTGCCAGCAGTTTAGCAGGGAACACTGAAGCTTTCTTT	TRBJ1-1	few	TRBV12-3/TRBV12-4	NA
CASSVATNTEAFF	TGTGCCAGCAGCGTAGCTACGAACACTGAAGCTTTCTTT	TRBJ1-1	few	TRBV9	NA
CASWEDGTSNGNTIYF	TGTGCCAGCTGGGAAGACGGGACGAGTAATGGAAACACCATATATTTT	TRBJ1-3	NA	TRBV6-1	NA
CASSEQGAYGNTIYF	TGCGCCAGCAGTGAGCAGGGGGCATACGGAAACACCATATATTTT	TRBJ1-3	NA	TRBV10-2	TRBD1
CASSSGQGAPLNYGYTF	TGTGCCAGCAGTTCGGGACAGGGGGCCCCCCTTAACTATGGCTACACCTTC	TRBJ1-2	NA	TRBV12-3/TRBV12-4	TRBD1
CASSRTRDSNQPQHF	TGTGCCAGCAGTCGGACAAGGGATAGCAATCAGCCCCAGCATTTT	TRBJ1-5	few	TRBV6-1	NA
CASSRTSGSNEQYF	TGTGCCAGCAGCCGTACTAGCGGGAGCAACGAGCAGTACTTC	TRBJ2-7	NA	TRBV7-2	TRBD2
CASSALVGMNTEAFF	TGTGCCAGCAGCGCCCTTGTGGGGATGAACACTGAAGCTTTCTTT	TRBJ1-1	NA	TRBV7-3	NA
CASSLDTENTEAFF	TGTGCCAGCAGTTTGGACACAGAGAACACTGAAGCTTTCTTT	TRBJ1-1	NA	TRBV12-3/TRBV12-4	NA
CASRPHKGDFYNEQFF	TGTGCAAGTCGCCCCCATAAGGGAGACTTCTACAATGAGCAGTTCTTC	TRBJ2-1	NA	TRBV12-2	NA
CSARESETQYF	TGCAGTGCTAGAGAGTCCGAGACCCAGTACTTC	TRBJ2-5	NA	TRBV20-1	NA
CASSSWTPGGTGELFF	TGTGCCAGCAGCTCCTGGACCCCTGGAGGCACCGGGGAGCTGTTTTTT	TRBJ2-2	once	TRBV7-9	NA
CATPVLQGISPLHF	TGTGCCACCCCGGTTTTACAGGGGATTTCACCCCTCCACTTT	TRBJ1-6	NA	TRBV25-1	TRBD1
CASSEGSYNSPLHF	TGTGCCAGCAGTGAGGGGTCCTATAATTCACCCCTCCACTTT	TRBJ1-6	NA	TRBV25-1	NA
CSARDLRLGSAGYGYTF	TGCAGTGCTAGAGATCTTCGCCTAGGAAGCGCCGGCTATGGCTACACCTTC	TRBJ1-2	few	TRBV20-1	NA
CASSFGSLGINSPLHF	TGTGCCAGCAGCTTCGGGTCTCTTGGGATAAATTCACCCCTCCACTTT	TRBJ1-6	NA	TRBV11-2	NA
CASSLSGTSGLDTQYF	TGTGCCAGCAGTTTATCCGGGACTAGCGGTTTGGATACGCAGTATTTT	TRBJ2-3	NA	TRBV27	TRBD2
CASGMWAEDYEQYF	TGTGCCAGCGGAATGTGGGCCGAAGACTACGAGCAGTACTTC	TRBJ2-7	NA	TRBV11-3	NA
CASSRQGNTEAFF	TGTGCCAGCAGTCGACAGGGGAACACTGAAGCTTTCTTT	TRBJ1-1	few	TRBV2	TRBD1
CASSRDRGGTGELFF	TGTGCCAGTAGTAGGGACAGGGGTGGCACCGGGGAGCTGTTTTTT	TRBJ2-2	few	TRBV19	TRBD1
CASSGGDTGVSPLHF	TGTGCCAGTTCGGGGGGCGATACAGGGGTTTCCCCCCTCCACTTT	TRBJ1-6	NA	TRBV6-1	TRBD1
CSAPGQGIYEQYF	TGCAGTGCTCCTGGACAGGGGATCTACGAGCAGTACTTC	TRBJ2-7	NA	TRBV20-1	TRBD1
CASSQGGNTEAFF	TGTGCCAGCAGTCAGGGGGGGAACACTGAAGCTTTCTTT	TRBJ1-1	NA	TRBV6-1	TRBD1
CAINSPYGYTF	TGTGCCATCAACTCTCCCTATGGCTACACCTTC	TRBJ1-2	NA	TRBV7-3	NA
CASSLGLGANTGELFF	TGTGCCAGCAGCTTGGGACTAGGGGCGAACACCGGGGAGCTGTTTTTT	TRBJ2-2	NA	TRBV11-3	TRBD2
CATSDSLGEQYF	TGTGCCACCAGTGATTCCCTCGGAGAGCAGTACTTC	TRBJ2-7	NA	TRBV24-1	NA
CASSSIGNQPQHF	TGTGCCAGCAGTTCTATTGGCAATCAGCCCCAGCATTTT	TRBJ1-5	NA	TRBV12-3/TRBV12-4	NA
CASSRDRTSYSNQPQHF	TGTGCCAGCAGCCGGGACAGAACAAGTTATAGCAATCAGCCCCAGCATTTT	TRBJ1-5	few	TRBV28	TRBD1
CASASSGNTIYF	TGTGCCAGCGCATCCTCTGGAAACACCATATATTTT	TRBJ1-3	NA	TRBV27	NA
CASSSHGQGRNTIYF	TGTGCCAGCAGTTCACATGGACAGGGCCGAAACACCATATATTTT	TRBJ1-3	once	TRBV6-5	TRBD1
CASSESKPSGLDADTQYF	TGTGCCAGCAGTGAATCCAAACCCTCGGGACTAGACGCAGATACGCAGTATTTT	TRBJ2-3	NA	TRBV25-1	TRBD2
CASSIKGDTEAFF	TGTGCCAGTAGTATTAAGGGGGACACTGAAGCTTTCTTT	TRBJ1-1	NA	TRBV19	NA
CASSLSVSSYNEQFF	TGTGCCAGCAGCTTAAGCGTTAGCTCCTACAATGAGCAGTTCTTC	TRBJ2-1	NA	TRBV7-2	NA
CTSSQNGITGKGTYGYTF	TGCACCAGCAGCCAAAATGGGATCACAGGGAAGGGCACCTATGGCTACACCTTC	TRBJ1-2	NA	TRBV1	NA
CASSKVRTGRDSNEQFF	TGTGCCAGCAGCAAAGTGAGGACAGGGCGGGATTCCAATGAGCAGTTCTTC	TRBJ2-1	NA	TRBV21-1	NA
CASSRLADSYNEQFF	TGTGCCAGTAGTCGACTAGCGGACTCCTACAATGAGCAGTTCTTC	TRBJ2-1	NA	TRBV19	TRBD2
CASSFDRDGESYF	TGTGCCAGCAGCTTCGACCGGGACGGAGAATCGTACTTC	TRBJ2-7	NA	TRBV5-4	NA
CASSPPRDRNTGELFF	TGTGCCAGCTCACCACCTCGGGATCGGAACACCGGGGAGCTGTTTTTT	TRBJ2-2	NA	TRBV18	NA
CASRQDSNQPQHF	TGTGCCAGCAGACAGGATAGCAATCAGCCCCAGCATTTT	TRBJ1-5	NA	TRBV2	NA
CASSIISQGRNQPQHF	TGTGCCAGTAGTATAATATCGCAGGGGCGGAATCAGCCCCAGCATTTT	TRBJ1-5	NA	TRBV19	NA
CAPPGLNTEAFF	TGTGCCCCCCCGGGACTGAACACTGAAGCTTTCTTT	TRBJ1-1	NA	TRBV6-1	NA
CASSYSPENQPQHF	TGTGCCAGCAGTTACTCGCCAGAGAATCAGCCCCAGCATTTT	TRBJ1-5	NA	TRBV6-2/TRBV6-3	NA
CASSPVGGRNSPLHF	TGTGCCAGCAGCCCGGTGGGGGGGCGGAATTCACCCCTCCACTTT	TRBJ1-6	NA	TRBV27	NA
CASSPTGGGTEAFF	TGTGCCAGCAGCCCAACAGGGGGCGGCACTGAAGCTTTCTTT	TRBJ1-1	NA	TRBV5-4	TRBD1
CASSPTQREKGETQYF	TGTGCCAGCAGCCCAACCCAGCGGGAGAAGGGAGAGACCCAGTACTTC	TRBJ2-5	few	TRBV11-2	TRBD2
CASQRGSTDTQYF	TGTGCCAGCCAACGGGGGAGCACAGATACGCAGTATTTT	TRBJ2-3	NA	TRBV27	NA
CASRGETQYF	TGTGCCAGCAGGGGAGAGACCCAGTACTTC	TRBJ2-5	NA	TRBV2	NA
CASKGLTGPMNTEAFF	TGTGCCAGCAAGGGTCTAACGGGACCGATGAACACTGAAGCTTTCTTT	TRBJ1-1	NA	TRBV7-6	NA
CATSRGNRGEGNQPQHF	TGTGCCACCAGCAGGGGTAACCGGGGAGAGGGCAATCAGCCCCAGCATTTT	TRBJ1-5	few	TRBV15	NA
CSVGEEDSEAFF	TGCAGTGTGGGGGAGGAAGACTCTGAAGCTTTCTTT	TRBJ1-1	NA	TRBV20-1	NA
CASKDRGWIQPQHF	TGTGCCAGTAAGGACAGGGGATGGATTCAGCCCCAGCATTTT	TRBJ1-5	NA	TRBV19	TRBD1
CASNSRTYNEQFF	TGTGCCAGTAATAGCCGGACCTACAATGAGCAGTTCTTC	TRBJ2-1	NA	TRBV19	NA
CASRQGGPVSPLHF	TGTGCCAGCAGGCAAGGGGGCCCGGTCTCACCCCTCCACTTT	TRBJ1-6	NA	TRBV12-3/TRBV12-4	TRBD1